This T cell receptor (beta chain) is drawn from a study of early T cells in non-severe SARS-CoV-2 infection. Overall study: Chains were not paired, and sequencing was done on bulk RNA from unsorted whole blood.

Germline CDR1 is KGHSH and CDR2 is LQKENI. The CDR3 covers 15 residues. V gave up 2 bases and J gave up 11 bases; unmatched junction bases: 9. Findings and caveats of the study: Anti-spike CD8 specificities were favored by VDJdb matching, whose results missed private and CD4 specificities.

Each cDNA molecule carried a unique molecular identifier. Using its own MiXCR run on the 5' RACE reads, TCRdb lists one record per CDR3 protein. The data hold under 60,000 distinct CDR3 sequences, with approximately 10% observed a single time. There are a few counts of this clonotype. Its specificity is unknown. This sequence originates from an adult who was a healthcare worker with PCR-confirmed SARS-CoV-2 infection or an uninfected control (not recorded which). This sample comprised whole blood, obtained at baseline. The rearrangement uses TRBV18 and TRBJ1-5; 10 bases line up with TRBD1. CDR3: CASSPGTGEAGAQHF. The CDR3 nucleotides are TGTGCCAGCTCACCAGGGACAGGGGAGGCAGGAGCCCAGCATTTT. Using reference TRBV18 and TRBJ1-5 for the parts outside the CDR3, the full variable domain is NAGVMQNPRHLVRRRGQEARLRCSPMKGHSHVYWYRQLPEEGLKFMVYLQKENIIDESGMPKERFSAEFPKEGPSILRIQQVVRGDSAAYFCASSPGTGEAGAQHFGDGTRLSIL.